This T cell receptor (beta chain) was found in a study of monozygotic twins with inflammatory bowel disease. Per the germline V gene, CDR1 is KGHDR and CDR2 is SFDVKD. There are 13 residues in the CDR3. Added by template switching were UMIs that each held a 6-nucleotide sample barcode. For each CDR3 protein, TCRdb gives one entry from its re-call of the 5' RACE reads, without DNA. This sample contains about 380,000 distinct CDR3 sequences. Study-wide results and caveats: Distinguishing T cell subtypes was not possible. The study supported no single strong signal or clonotype linked to IBD.

Of note for this clonotype: Its antigen is unidentified.

Sequences were obtained from blood. The chain links TRBV24-1 to TRBJ2-2. The sequence derives from a human donor with ulcerative colitis or Crohn's disease, or a healthy co-twin of an affected twin (not recorded which). The CDR3 protein is CATSERILGELFF.